The 15 T cell receptor beta chains below all came from one sample that was sequenced in a study of blood T cell repertoires in COVID-19. Here immunoSEQ multiplex PCR was the method, and the copy in TCRdb shows in-frame clones only, minus some. Among roughly 330,000 clones, 88% were seen once, and the ten largest hold 3.5% to 4%. The sequenced sample consisted of peripheral blood. Source of these receptors: a woman in her fifties or sixties with active or convalescent COVID-19.

V gene TRBV7-8 combines with J gene TRBJ1-4; 7 nucleotides agree with TRBD1. From germline, CDR1 is SGHVS and CDR2 FQNEAQ. Unmatched junction bases numbered 13, after V lost 5 bases and J lost 7 bases. CDR3 length equals 16 residues. CDR3 DNA: TGTGCCAGCAGCCGAGGACAGGAAAGGTGGGGTGAAAAACTGTTTTTT. It yields the protein CASSRGQERWGEKLFF.

The chain recombines TRBV30 with TRBJ1-5; D is ambiguous. Germline assignment: CDR1 GTSNPN and CDR2 SVGIG (reference sequence). CDR3 length equals 15 residues. V was shortened by 1 base and J by 0 bases, with 10 bases between the two germline ends. The CDR3 region has the DNA TGTGCCTGGAGTGAAGGCACTAATAGCAATCAGCCCCAGCATTTT. This gives the protein CAWSEGTNSNQPQHF.

The genes are TRBV2 and TRBJ1-2; maybe TRBD1 (5 bases). V shed 11 bases and J shed 0 bases, with 16 bases lying between them. This CDR3 spans 14 amino acids. CDR1 SNHLY and CDR2 FYNNEI come from the germline V gene. The CDR3 sequence: CAGRGGDTNYGYTF. In DNA form, the CDR3 reads TGTGCCGGTAGGGGCGGTGATACTAACTATGGCTACACCTTC.

The genes are TRBV5-1 and TRBJ1-2, with D uncertain. CDR1 and CDR2 (germline): SGHRS, YFSETQ. The CDR3 is made up of 14 amino acids. V was cut by 0 bases and J by 4 bases, with 10 bases left in between. In nucleotides, the CDR3 is TGCGCCAGCAGCTTGGGCCTACAGATCTATGGCTACACCTTC. Translation gives CASSLGLQIYGYTF.

The chain carries TRBV27 and TRBJ2-2, with TRBD1 as a possible D gene (7 bases). V lost 6 bases to trimming and J lost 2 bases, with 19 bases between them. The CDR3 totals 17 residues. From germline, CDR1 is MNHEY and CDR2 SMNVEV (reference sequence). In DNA, the CDR3 is TGTGCCAGCAGCCGCAGGGGGGCTCAAACCAACACCGGGGAGCTGTTTTTT. Residues: CASSRRGAQTNTGELFF.

This clone was picked up one time. The gene calls are TRBV19 and TRBJ2-2; D ambiguous. V was clipped by 2 bases and J by 5 bases, with 6 bases between them. CDR1 LNHDA and CDR2 SQIVND come from the germline V gene (reference sequence). This CDR3 contains 13 residues. As DNA, the CDR3 is TGTGCCAGTAGTATAATCGGTACCGGGGAGCTGTTTTTT. Residues: CASSIIGTGELFF.

The chain joins TRBV7-2 to TRBJ1-5, with D hard to call. Germline assignment: CDR1 SGHTA and CDR2 FQGNSA. The CDR3 is made up of 13 amino acids. Trimming shortened V by 3 bases and J by 9 bases, and 12 bases separated the two germline ends. The CDR3 here is CASSFRMDSPQHF. For the CDR3, the DNA is TGTGCCAGCAGCTTTCGTATGGACTCGCCCCAGCATTTT.

The chain joins TRBV12-3 or TRBV12-4 to TRBJ1-1; D is unclear. The CDR3 length is 13 residues. Trimming removed 3 bases at V and 1 base at J, with 6 bases between. The CDR3 nucleotides are TGTGCCAGCAGTTTTGTAGAGAACACTGAAGCTTTCTTT. This codes for CASSFVENTEAFF.

The sample holds one count of this clone. This chain connects TRBV9 to TRBJ2-7; 8 bases are shared with TRBD1. V lost 0 bases to trimming and J lost 3 bases; unmatched junction nucleotides: 5. Germline assignment: CDR1 SGDLS and CDR2 YYNGEE. The CDR3 is 15 amino acids. The DNA for the CDR3 is TGTGCCAGCAGCGTAGAGGGGACAGGCGTCTACGAGCAGTACTTC. It codes for CASSVEGTGVYEQYF.

The genes are TRBV7-2 and TRBJ1-1; 8 bases fit TRBD1. The V and J ends lost 2 bases and 4 bases, in that order; junction bases with no gene match: 9. This CDR3 comprises 16 residues. CDR1 is SGHTA and CDR2 is FQGNSA in the germline V gene. The chain's CDR3 is CASSLFPQGAGTEAFF. The CDR3 DNA sequence: TGTGCCAGCAGCTTATTCCCCCAGGGGGCTGGCACTGAAGCTTTCTTT.

The chain links TRBV19 to TRBJ2-7, with 8 bases identical to TRBD1. This CDR3 contains 14 residues. Looked up from germline, CDR1 is LNHDA and CDR2 is SQIVND (reference sequence). V was pared by 4 bases and J by 7 bases, with 9 bases of the junction left unmatched. The CDR3, as DNA: TGTGCCAGTAGTACCCAGGGGGCGTCGGGAGAGCAGTACTTC. This gives the protein CASSTQGASGEQYF.

The genes are TRBV7-6 and TRBJ1-5; D possibly corresponds to TRBD1 (6 bases). The ends were cut back, 1 base at V and 5 bases at J, with 9 bases in the middle. Germline CDR1 is SGHVS and CDR2 is FNYEAQ. CDR3 size: 14 residues. The CDR3 loop is CASSLGYRDQPQHF. The CDR3 DNA is TGTGCCAGCAGCTTAGGGTACAGGGATCAGCCCCAGCATTTT.

V gene TRBV15 combines with J gene TRBJ2-1, with TRBD2 matching over 11 bases. The CDR3 has 19 amino acids. CDR1 and CDR2 from the germline V gene are LNHNV and YYDKDF (reference sequence). J lost 8 bases, V lost 2 bases, and 17 bases had no gene match. In nucleotides, the CDR3 is TGTGCCACCAGCAGACCCCACCCCTGGATTAGCGGGAGGGTCGATGAGCAGTTCTTC. As protein: CATSRPHPWISGRVDEQFF.

This chain connects TRBV27 to TRBJ1-1; no firm D call. CDR1 MNHEY and CDR2 SMNVEV come from the germline V gene (reference sequence). The CDR3 sequence is 13 residues long. The V and J ends lost 2 bases and 1 base respectively, with 5 bases between them. The CDR3 DNA sequence: TGTGCCAGCAGTTTAATCAGGAACACTGAAGCTTTCTTT. It translates to CASSLIRNTEAFF.

The V call is TRBV30, the J call TRBJ1-2; D not certain. This CDR3 has 14 amino acids. V gave up 2 bases and J gave up 1 base, with 11 bases separating them. CDR1 is GTSNPN and CDR2 is SVGIG in the germline V gene (reference sequence). Here the CDR3 DNA reads TGTGCCTGGAGTCCCGACCGGGGTAACTATGGCTACACCTTC. Protein sequence: CAWSPDRGNYGYTF.